Following are 16 T cell receptor beta chains from one sample sequenced in a study of blood T cell repertoires in COVID-19. Assay used: immunoSEQ multiplex PCR; TCRdb lists only in-frame clones, some missing. The sample yields roughly 38,000 clones, about 82% seen once. Sequencing used peripheral blood. These receptors originate from a man aged 60 to 69 in a cohort sampled during active COVID-19.

This rearrangement joins TRBV29-1 to TRBJ2-7; D perhaps matches TRBD1 (6 bases). The CDR3 is made up of 13 amino acids. V gave up 2 bases and J gave up 6 bases, with 14 bases separating them. Germline CDR1 reads SQVTM; CDR2 reads ANQGSEA. The CDR3 region is CSVESRGVGEQYF. The DNA for the CDR3 is TGCAGCGTTGAATCCAGGGGCGTCGGCGAGCAGTACTTC.

The chain employs TRBV19 and TRBJ1-4; 9 nucleotides match TRBD1. V lost 6 bases and J lost 7; bases outside the gene matches: 6. The CDR3 runs 14 residues. CDR1 is LNHDA and CDR2 is SQIVND in the germline V gene (reference sequence). Written as DNA, the CDR3 is TGTGCCAGTAGGCCGGGACAGGGACGTGAAAAACTGTTTTTT. It codes for CASRPGQGREKLFF.

The V and J genes are TRBV30 and TRBJ1-5, with D uncertain. V was clipped by 0 bases and J by 3 bases, with 9 bases between them. Germline V gene lookup returns CDR1 GTSNPN and CDR2 SVGIG (reference sequence). This CDR3 has 14 amino acids. This chain's CDR3 is CAWSVWRANQPQHF. The CDR3, as DNA: TGTGCCTGGAGTGTCTGGAGAGCCAATCAGCCCCAGCATTTT.

The rearrangement joins TRBV19 to TRBJ2-2, with TRBD2 matching over 7 bases. V was pared by 8 bases and J by 7 bases, with 13 bases of the junction left unmatched. The CDR3 is made up of 15 amino acids. Per germline, CDR1 LNHDA and CDR2 SQIVND (reference sequence). The CDR3: CASVLSGGSLGELFF. CDR3 coding DNA: TGTGCCAGTGTTTTATCGGGAGGCTCTCTCGGGGAGCTGTTTTTT. The full variable domain, rest sourced from reference TRBV19 and TRBJ2-2, is DGGITQSPKYLFRKEGQNVTLSCEQNLNHDAMYWYRQDPGQGLRLIYYSQIVNDFQKGDIAEGYSVSREKKESFPLTVTSAQKNPTAFYLCASVLSGGSLGELFFGEGSRLTVL.

The chain employs TRBV3-1 (or the pseudogene TRBV3-2) and TRBJ1-2; D remains ambiguous. V was shortened by 0 bases and J by 5 bases, with 7 bases between the two germline ends. Germline loops: CDR1 LGHDT, CDR2 YNNKEL (reference sequence). CDR3 length: 13 amino acids. Here the CDR3 reads CASSQDSRYGYTF. In DNA form, the CDR3 reads TGTGCCAGCAGCCAAGATTCGAGGTATGGCTACACCTTC.

V usage is TRBV30 and J usage is TRBJ1-2; a possible D gene is TRBD1 (6 bases). Germline V CDR1 and CDR2: GTSNPN, SVGIG (reference sequence). V lost 0 bases to trimming and J lost 7 bases, with 9 bases between them. The CDR3 consists of 12 residues. CDR3 sequence reads: CAWSVQGIGYTF. DNA for the CDR3: TGTGCCTGGAGTGTGCAGGGGATTGGCTACACCTTC.

DNA of the CDR3: TGTGCCAGCAGCCCTGATCTTGGCTGGGCTTTCTTT. This translates into CASSPDLGWAFF. The V gene is TRBV14, the J gene TRBJ1-1; D is ambiguous. Trimming took off 4 bases at V and 11 bases at J, with 14 bases between the two ends. This CDR3 is built from 12 residues. Germline CDR1 is SGHDN and CDR2 is FVKESK. Full variable domain (missing parts from reference TRBV14 and TRBJ1-1): EAGVTQFPSHSVIEKGQTVTLRCDPISGHDNLYWYRRVMGKEIKFLLHFVKESKQDESGMPNNRFLAERTGGTYSTLKVQPAELEDSGVYFCASSPDLGWAFFGQGTRLTVV.

The chain couples TRBV10-3 to TRBJ2-5; D uncertain. From germline, CDR1 is ENHRY and CDR2 SYGVKD. This CDR3 is built from 14 residues. The V and J ends lost 2 bases and 1 base respectively, with 8 bases between them. CDR3 loop: CAISEPGAQETQYF. CDR3 nucleotide sequence: TGTGCCATCAGTGAGCCCGGTGCCCAAGAGACCCAGTACTTC.

The genes are TRBV27 and TRBJ1-6; D call uncertain. The CDR3 contains 15 residues. Trimming took 5 bases from V and 0 from J, leaving 8 bases between them. Germline V gives CDR1 MNHEY, CDR2 SMNVEV (reference sequence). The CDR3 sequence: CASSPIRSYNSPLHF. DNA of the CDR3: TGTGCCAGCAGTCCTATCCGCTCCTATAATTCACCCCTCCACTTT.

V usage is TRBV4-3 and J usage is TRBJ1-1; a weak D match, TRBD1 (5 bases). Germline V gene data show CDR1 as LGHNA and CDR2 as YSLEER. CDR3 length: 20 residues. V was pared by 0 bases and J by 3 bases, with 26 bases between. In DNA, the CDR3 is TGCGCCAGCAGCCAAGACCTTACCTCCCCAGGGATGGGAGGAGACACTGAAGCTTTCTTT. Translating gives CASSQDLTSPGMGGDTEAFF.

The chain combines TRBV11-1 with TRBJ1-5; possible D gene TRBD1, 6 bases. Germline loops: CDR1 SGHAT, CDR2 FQDESV (reference sequence). Deletions cut 5 bases from V and 4 bases from J, with 9 bases between. The CDR3 length is 13 residues. CDR3 protein: CASSADRNQPQHF. CDR3 sequence (DNA): TGTGCCAGCAGCGCGGACAGAAATCAGCCCCAGCATTTT. The full variable domain, rest sourced from reference TRBV11-1 and TRBJ1-5, is EAEVAQSPRYKITEKSQAVAFWCDPISGHATLYWYRQILGQGPELLVQFQDESVVDDSQLPKDRFSAERLKGVDSTLKIQPAELGDSAMYLCASSADRNQPQHFGDGTRLSIL.

V usage is TRBV27 and J usage is TRBJ2-1, with 10 bases matching TRBD2. The CDR3 consists of 14 residues. The germline V gene encodes CDR1 MNHEY and CDR2 SMNVEV (reference sequence). V shed 2 bases and J 8 bases; nucleotides not matched to a gene: 3. The CDR3 DNA sequence: TGTGCCAGCAGTTTAAAAGGACTAGCGGATGAGCAGTTCTTC. This encodes CASSLKGLADEQFF.

The rearrangement joins TRBV9 to TRBJ1-1; 7 nucleotides align to TRBD1. The CDR3 extends over 14 amino acids. Looked up from germline, CDR1 is SGDLS and CDR2 is YYNGEE. With 4 bases clipped from V and 6 bases from J, the junction kept 9 bases outside the gene matches. CDR3 sequence reads: CASSLTTGSAEAFF. For the CDR3, the DNA is TGTGCCAGCAGCCTCACGACAGGGAGCGCTGAAGCTTTCTTT.

This clone was seen a single time. This chain links TRBV3-1 (or the pseudogene TRBV3-2) with TRBJ2-1, with D tentatively TRBD2 (6 bases). Germline V gene sequence: CDR1 LGHDT, CDR2 YNNKEL (reference sequence). This CDR3 has 16 residues. Trimming left V 3 bases short and J 4 bases short, with 16 bases between. The CDR3 sequence: CASSQEGGPGYNEQFF. CDR3 sequence (DNA): TGTGCCAGCAGCCAGGAGGGCGGACCTGGTTACAATGAGCAGTTCTTC.

The chain recombines TRBV19 with TRBJ1-5, with a tentative D call TRBD1 (6 bases). The CDR3 length is 14 residues. The V gene lost 5 bases and the J gene lost 1 base, with 9 bases spanning the gap. Germline loops: CDR1 LNHDA, CDR2 SQIVND (reference sequence). The CDR3 bases are TGTGCCAGTAGTTTAGGGACAAGCAATCAGCCCCAGCATTTT. It is translated as CASSLGTSNQPQHF.

The genes are TRBV2 and TRBJ1-2, with TRBD1 matching 7 bases. Germline-derived CDR1 and CDR2 are SNHLY and FYNNEI. Losses at the gene ends were 8 bases for V and 6 bases for J; bases not matched to a gene: 6. The CDR3 is 12 amino acids. CDR3 residues: CASQGGKDGYTF. The DNA for the CDR3 is TGTGCCAGCCAGGGGGGTAAGGATGGCTACACCTTC.